What follows is one T cell receptor (beta chain) and its context. Trimming left V 3 bases short and J 0 bases short, with 20 bases between. The V gene's germline CDR1 is LNHDA and CDR2 SQIVND (reference sequence). The CDR3 totals 18 residues. This entry is derived from a study of blood T cell repertoires in COVID-19. For the study at large: Whether acute or convalescent, the COVID-19 samples came from the United States, Italy and Spain. The cDNA or gDNA used as material had been derived from T cells, B-cell-depleted T cells, or PBMCs.

In the original workflow: Reference gene primers were amplified, and this amplification served to estimate nucleated cell counts. This table comes from immunoSEQ multiplex PCR, and its TCRdb copy is limited to in-frame clones, with some not included. V and J calls and clone size are those listed in that table; D and trimming were worked out from the DNA. This sample has 310,000 or so clones, with 89% found just once. The TCR sequence derives from a man younger than 35 who had recovered from COVID-19. Source material: peripheral blood. The J gene is TRBJ1-1, the V gene TRBV19; D is perhaps TRBD1 (6 bases). CDR3 in amino acids: CASSMLRGQGEMNTEAFF. The CDR3 bases are TGTGCCAGTAGTATGTTAAGGGGACAAGGAGAAATGAACACTGAAGCTTTCTTT.